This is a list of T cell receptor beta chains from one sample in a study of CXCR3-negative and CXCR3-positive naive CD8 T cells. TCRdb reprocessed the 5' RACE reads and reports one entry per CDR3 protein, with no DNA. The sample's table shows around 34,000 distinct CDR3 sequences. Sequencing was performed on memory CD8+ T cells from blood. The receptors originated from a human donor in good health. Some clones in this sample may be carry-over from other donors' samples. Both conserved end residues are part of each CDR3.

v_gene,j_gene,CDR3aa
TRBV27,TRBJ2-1,CASSYGIDSYEQFF
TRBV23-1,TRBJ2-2,CASRRRDREYAGELFF
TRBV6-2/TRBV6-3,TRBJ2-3,CASSYGGDTDTQYF
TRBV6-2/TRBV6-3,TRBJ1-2,CASYTSRDFYGYTF
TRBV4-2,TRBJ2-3,CASSQELAGEVDTQYF
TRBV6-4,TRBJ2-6,CASSDEASSGANVLTF
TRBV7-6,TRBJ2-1,CASSLAGTSGYNEQFF
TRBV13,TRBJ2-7,CASSLGFEQYF
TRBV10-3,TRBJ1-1,CAIGTGVVENTEAFF
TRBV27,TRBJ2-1,CASSPGTGRYNEQFF
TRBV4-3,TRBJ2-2,CANPDLDFRTGRAETGELFF
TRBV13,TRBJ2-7,CASSERQGPYEQYF
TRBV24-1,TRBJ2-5,CATSDSFAGDFQETQYF
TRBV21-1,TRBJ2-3,CASSNRGLAGGESTDTQYF